These 27 T cell receptor beta chains came from one sample sequenced in a study of T cells in Graves' hyperthyroidism and ophthalmopathy. RNA transcripts were the template for amplifying TCR beta CDR3 regions. First-round RT-PCR with HTBI primers amplified the TCR CDR3 region. One entry per CDR3 protein results from TCRdb running MiXCR on the multiplex PCR reads. The sample consists of 500,000 to 800,000 distinct CDR3 sequences, roughly 15% of them appearing once. Sequences were obtained from blood. Receptors were obtained from a woman in her forties or fifties with Graves' ophthalmopathy.

Concerning this clonotype: It may be a read error: a sequence one base away is much more abundant. The CDR3 end shows no conserved phenylalanine or tryptophan, and so a read error is likely. The gene calls are TRBV20-1 and TRBJ2-5, with 12 nucleotides matching TRBD2. With V trimmed by 1 base and J by 5 bases, 5 bases remained unmatched. The CDR3 runs 15 residues. In germline, CDR1 is DFQATT, CDR2 SNEGSKA (reference sequence). The CDR3 region is CSARGLAGGSETQYS. Here the CDR3 DNA reads TGCAGTGCTAGAGGTCTAGCGGGAGGGTCCGAGACCCAGTACTCC.

The sample holds many counts of this clonotype. CDR3 in amino acids: CASSLEAGSPNEQFF. CDR3 nucleotides: TGCGCCAGCAGCTTAGAAGCGGGATCCCCCAATGAGCAGTTCTTC. The chain couples TRBV5-1 to TRBJ2-1; 7 nucleotides align to TRBD2. Germline CDR1 is SGHRS and CDR2 is YFSETQ. The CDR3 totals 15 residues. V was clipped by 2 bases and J by 6 bases; unmatched bases: 8.

This clonotype has a count of ten or more. The rearrangement joins TRBV2 to TRBJ2-3; 8 bases align to TRBD1. V shed 6 bases and J 0 bases; nucleotides not matched to a gene: 5. The CDR3 has 15 residues. Germline V gives CDR1 SNHLY, CDR2 FYNNEI. The CDR3: CASSGDRTSTDTQYF. Here the CDR3 DNA reads TGTGCCAGCAGCGGGGACAGGACTAGCACAGATACGCAGTATTTT. Full variable domain (outside the CDR3, taken from reference TRBV2 and TRBJ2-3): EPEVTQTPSHQVTQMGQEVILRCVPISNHLYFYWYRQILGQKVEFLVSFYNNEISEKSEIFDDQFSVERPDGSNFTLKIRSTKLEDSAMYFCASSGDRTSTDTQYFGPGTRLTVL.

As for this clonotype: A read error is possible here, since a much larger clone lies one base away. The chain recombines TRBV27 with TRBJ1-5; 9 positions agree with TRBD1. The CDR3 is made up of 15 amino acids. Germline V gene data show CDR1 as MNHEY and CDR2 as SMNVEV (reference sequence). The CDR3 spells CASRLYGTGSSAQHF. CDR3 nucleotide sequence: TGTGCCAGCAGGTTATACGGGACAGGGAGTTCGGCCCAGCATTTT.

This clonotype was observed many times. The chain links TRBV5-6 to TRBJ1-5, with TRBD1 matching 8 bases. V was pared by 0 bases and J by 6 bases, with 5 bases of the junction left unmatched. The CDR3 is 15 amino acids. From germline, CDR1 is SGHDT and CDR2 YYEEEE. This CDR3 reads CASSLAGGAGQPQHF. As DNA, the CDR3 is TGTGCCAGCAGCTTGGCAGGGGGCGCGGGTCAGCCCCAGCATTTT. Variable domain in full (rest from reference TRBV5-6 and TRBJ1-5): DAGVTQSPTHLIKTRGQQVTLRCSPKSGHDTVSWYQQALGQGPQFIFQYYEEEERQRGNFPDRFSGHQFPNYSSELNVNALLLGDSALYLCASSLAGGAGQPQHFGDGTRLSIL.

The chain uses TRBV4-3 and TRBJ1-1; the D is unclear. With 1 base removed from V and 0 bases from J, the gap between germline ends came to 9 bases. The CDR3 runs to 15 residues. Germline lookup yields CDR1 LGHNA and CDR2 YSLEER. CDR3 coding DNA: TGCGCCAGCAGCCAAGGGCCAAATGTGAACACTGAAGCTTTCTTT. The encoded protein is CASSQGPNVNTEAFF.

This clonotype was detected ten times or more. The V gene is TRBV7-9, the J gene TRBJ1-3; 7 positions agree with TRBD1. Per germline, CDR1 SEHNR and CDR2 FQNEAQ (reference sequence). V lost 3 bases and J lost 0; bases outside the gene matches: 2. The CDR3 runs to 15 residues. The CDR3 sequence: CASSLAGGSGNTIYF. The CDR3 region has the DNA TGTGCCAGCAGCTTGGCAGGGGGCTCTGGAAACACCATATATTTT.

This clonotype was detected only a few times. The chain recombines TRBV3-1 with TRBJ1-6; TRBD1 matches at 9 bases. Germline CDR1 is LGHDT and CDR2 is YNNKEL (reference sequence). The V segment lost 1 base and the J segment 10 bases; nucleotides outside the gene matches: 8. This CDR3 is 16 amino acids long. The DNA for the CDR3 is TGTGCCAGCAGCCAAGGTACAGGGGGCGCTTTATCACCCCTCCACTTT. Translating it yields CASSQGTGGALSPLHF.

A few counts support this clonotype. The V call is TRBV5-1, the J call TRBJ2-1; 8 bases align to TRBD1. The CDR3 is 14 amino acids. Germline CDR1 and CDR2: SGHRS and YFSETQ. The V and J ends lost 1 base and 9 bases, in that order; junction bases with no gene match: 6. In DNA form, the CDR3 reads TGCGCCAGCAGCTTGCCGGACAGGGAGGCTGAGCAGTTCTTC. Translating gives CASSLPDREAEQFF.

This clonotype was observed at least ten times. The CDR3 region is CASSESGTSFGEQFF. CDR3 DNA sequence: TGTGCCAGCAGTGAATCAGGGACTAGTTTTGGAGAGCAGTTCTTC. The chain uses TRBV2 and TRBJ2-1, with 8 bases fitting TRBD2. V lost 2 bases and J lost 10; bases outside the gene matches: 10. This CDR3 has 15 amino acids. The V gene's germline CDR1 is SNHLY and CDR2 FYNNEI.

This chain connects TRBV14 to TRBJ2-7; unclear D gene. This CDR3 region has 12 residues. Germline V gene sequence: CDR1 SGHDN, CDR2 FVKESK. V was cut by 5 bases and J by 2 bases, with 7 bases left in between. CDR3 in DNA: TGTGCCAGCAGCTACCAGACCTACGAGCAGTACTTC. Translated, it gives CASSYQTYEQYF.

V gene TRBV5-8 combines with J gene TRBJ2-3; D is possibly TRBD2 (6 bases). The germline gives CDR1 SGHTS, CDR2 YDEGEE. With 0 bases removed from V and 4 bases from J, the gap between germline ends came to 12 bases. This CDR3 region has 15 residues. The CDR3 sequence: CASSLEFGRSDTQYF. The DNA of the CDR3 is TGTGCCAGCAGCTTGGAATTCGGGAGATCAGATACGCAGTATTTT.

Concerning this clonotype itself: This may be a read error: a much more frequent sequence differs by one nucleotide. The V gene is TRBV27, the J gene TRBJ1-2, with TRBD1 as a possible D gene (5 bases). V lost 5 bases to trimming and J lost 7 bases, with 23 bases between them. The germline V gene encodes CDR1 MNHEY and CDR2 SMNVEV (reference sequence). The CDR3 extends over 16 amino acids. CDR3 amino acids: CASSASTGIIGSGYTF. The CDR3 nucleotides read TGTGCCAGCAGTGCAAGTACAGGAATCATTGGCTCTGGCTACACCTTC.

The chain is built from TRBV30 and TRBJ2-7; 10 bases match TRBD2. V was clipped by 0 bases and J by 11 bases; unmatched bases: 4. Germline lookup yields CDR1 GTSNPN and CDR2 SVGIG (reference sequence). The CDR3 runs 12 residues. In DNA form, the CDR3 reads TGTGCCTGGAGTGTCACCGGGACTAGCGAGTACTTC. It specifies CAWSVTGTSEYF. The whole variable domain, filled in from reference TRBV30 and TRBJ2-7, reads SQTIHQWPATLVQPVGSPLSLECTVEGTSNPNLYWYRQAAGRGLQLLFYSVGIGQISSEVPQNLSASRPQDRQFILSSKKLLLSDSGFYLCAWSVTGTSEYFGPGTRLTVT.

The chain has TRBV24-1 and TRBJ2-1, with 8 bases that match TRBD1. The CDR3 runs 13 residues. Germline CDR1 reads KGHDR; CDR2 reads SFDVKD. The ends lost 3 bases at V and 10 bases at J; junction bases unmatched: 4. Here the CDR3 reads CATSDPRTGEQFF. CDR3 sequence (DNA): TGTGCCACCAGTGATCCCCGGACAGGGGAGCAGTTCTTC.

This clonotype was detected ten times or more. The genes are TRBV18 and TRBJ1-2, with D possibly matching TRBD1 (5 bases). This CDR3 is 13 amino acids long. V was trimmed by 8 bases and J by 0 bases, leaving 10 bases between them. Germline CDR1 KGHSH, CDR2 LQKENI. The CDR3 loop is CASSPGSNYGYTF. CDR3 nucleotides: TGTGCCAGCAGTCCAGGGTCTAACTATGGCTACACCTTC.

This clonotype has a count of ten or more. The rearrangement links TRBV28 to TRBJ2-1; D might be TRBD2 (5 bases). Trimming left V 7 bases short and J 6 bases short, with 16 bases between. The CDR3 extends over 14 amino acids. Germline V lookup: CDR1 MDHEN, CDR2 SYDVKM. The CDR3 region has the DNA TGTGCCAGCATTGAACTAGGTGGAAGCAATGAGCAGTTCTTC. Translating it yields CASIELGGSNEQFF.

The J gene is TRBJ2-3, the V gene TRBV20-1; 12 positions match TRBD2. The V gene end was trimmed by 3 bases and the J gene end by 4 bases; junction bases not matched to a gene: 5. Germline CDR1 is DFQATT and CDR2 is SNEGSKA (reference sequence). This CDR3 has 15 residues. The CDR3: CSASWTSGTSDTQYF. The CDR3 region has the DNA TGCAGTGCTAGCTGGACTAGCGGGACCTCAGATACGCAGTATTTT.

The V call is TRBV7-2, the J call TRBJ1-4; 9 positions match TRBD1. Germline CDR1 is SGHTA and CDR2 is FQGNSA. This CDR3 is 15 amino acids long. With V trimmed by 5 bases and J by 8 bases, 9 bases remained unmatched. The CDR3 region is CASSGRDRVGEKLFF. The CDR3 coding sequence is TGTGCCAGCAGCGGAAGGGACAGGGTTGGGGAAAAACTGTTTTTT. The entire variable domain, with the rest obtained from reference TRBV7-2 and TRBJ1-4, is as follows: GAGVSQSPSNKVTEKGKDVELRCDPISGHTALYWYRQSLGQGLEFLIYFQGNSAPDKSGLPSDRFSAERTGGSVSTLTIQRTQQEDSAVYLCASSGRDRVGEKLFFGSGTQLSVL.

The sample holds a few counts of this clonotype. The chain uses TRBV7-9 and TRBJ1-1; the match to TRBD1 covers 7 bases. Germline V gene data show CDR1 as SEHNR and CDR2 as FQNEAQ (reference sequence). J was trimmed by 0 bases and V by 5 bases; bases with no gene match: 12. CDR3 length equals 17 residues. CDR3 sequence: CASSLPDRAGLNTEAFF. The CDR3 coding sequence is TGTGCCAGCAGCCTCCCCGACAGGGCAGGTCTGAACACTGAAGCTTTCTTT.

This clonotype was recorded at least ten times. This rearrangement joins TRBV6-2 or TRBV6-3 to TRBJ2-3; D is possibly TRBD2 (6 bases). Per germline, CDR1 MNHEY and CDR2 SVGEGT. Trimming pared 7 bases from V and 4 bases from J, leaving 21 bases between. The length of the CDR3 is 16 residues. The CDR3 coding sequence is TGTGCCAGCAACTCGGGACTGAACCGGAGGCCAGATACGCAGTATTTT. This translates into CASNSGLNRRPDTQYF.

This clonotype was seen repeatedly, ten times or more. The chain links TRBV24-1 to TRBJ2-3, with D possibly called TRBD1 or TRBD2 (6 bases each). The V gene lost 6 bases and the J gene lost 0 bases, with 12 bases spanning the gap. The CDR3 totals 15 residues. Germline V gene lookup returns CDR1 KGHDR and CDR2 SFDVKD. CDR3 bases: TGTGCCACCAGTACCGGGGGCGATAGCACAGATACGCAGTATTTT. Its translation is CATSTGGDSTDTQYF.

The CDR3 is CASSPDRVRPMNTEAFF. DNA for the CDR3: TGTGCCAGCAGTCCTGACAGGGTGCGGCCGATGAACACTGAAGCTTTCTTT. The rearrangement uses TRBV6-1 and TRBJ1-1; 7 bases are a match to TRBD1. Looked up from germline, CDR1 is MNHNS and CDR2 is SASEGT. The CDR3 sequence is 17 residues long. V was clipped by 5 bases and J by 0 bases; unmatched bases: 12.

This clonotype was picked up many times. DNA for the CDR3: TGTGCCAGCAGTTTATTCCTCGGACAGGGCGGGTCACCCCTCCACTTT. This codes for CASSLFLGQGGSPLHF. The V gene is TRBV27, the J gene TRBJ1-6, with 8 positions matching TRBD1. CDR1 is MNHEY, CDR2 SMNVEV, per germline (reference sequence). The CDR3 contains 16 residues. The J segment lost 10 bases and the V segment lost 1 base, leaving 9 bases of the junction unmatched.

The CDR3 region has the DNA TGTGCCAGCAGCCAGGTGGCGGGAGATGGCGAGCAGTACTTC. The encoded protein is CASSQVAGDGEQYF. The J gene is TRBJ2-7, the V gene TRBV3-1, with 7 bases identical to TRBD2. In germline, CDR1 is LGHDT, CDR2 YNNKEL (reference sequence). The trim removed 3 bases at V and 6 bases at J, leaving 8 bases unmatched. CDR3 size: 14 residues.

There are a few counts of this clonotype. The chain carries TRBV20-1 and TRBJ2-5, with TRBD1 matching over 7 bases. The trim removed 2 bases at V and 4 bases at J, leaving 4 bases unmatched. The CDR3 has 13 residues. Germline V CDR1 and CDR2: DFQATT, SNEGSKA (reference sequence). The CDR3 DNA is TGCAGTGCTAGAAGGGACAGTCCAGAGACCCAGTACTTC. Residues: CSARRDSPETQYF.

Many counts were recorded for this clonotype. The chain is built from TRBV12-3 or TRBV12-4 and TRBJ2-5; the match to TRBD1 covers 9 bases. The length of the CDR3 is 15 residues. The J segment lost 0 bases and the V segment lost 5 bases, leaving 4 bases of the junction unmatched. CDR3 in amino acids: CASSPDRGYQETQYF. DNA of the CDR3: TGTGCCAGCAGTCCGGACAGGGGCTACCAAGAGACCCAGTACTTC.